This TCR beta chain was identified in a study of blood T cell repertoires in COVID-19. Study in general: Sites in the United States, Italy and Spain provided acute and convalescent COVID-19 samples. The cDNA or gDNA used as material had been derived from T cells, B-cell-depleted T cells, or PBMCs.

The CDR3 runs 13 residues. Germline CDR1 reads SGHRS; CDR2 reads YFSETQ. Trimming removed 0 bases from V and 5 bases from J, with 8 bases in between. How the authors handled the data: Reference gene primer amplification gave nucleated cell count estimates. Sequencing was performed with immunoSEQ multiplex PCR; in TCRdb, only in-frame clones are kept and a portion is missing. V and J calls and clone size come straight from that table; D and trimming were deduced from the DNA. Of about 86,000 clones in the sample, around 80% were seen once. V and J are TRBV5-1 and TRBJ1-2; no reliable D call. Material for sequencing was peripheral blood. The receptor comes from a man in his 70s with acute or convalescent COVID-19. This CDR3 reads CASSLDSLYGYTF. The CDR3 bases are TGCGCCAGCAGCTTGGACAGCTTATATGGCTACACCTTC.